The 11 T cell receptor beta chains given below trace back to one sample, sequenced in a study of tumor-infiltrating lymphocytes in primary liver carcinoma. Reverse transcription of roughly 0.45 ug total RNA with a constant-region primer produced TCR beta cDNA. Researchers made the TCR beta libraries by running three nested multiplex PCR rounds with slightly modified ARM-PCR. It was with TRBV1-TRBV30 forward primers and a C-beta reverse primer that the first two PCR rounds were run, at approximately 9 cycles each. MiXCR, run by TCRdb on the multiplex PCR reads, gives a single entry per CDR3 protein. This table has 99,000 or so distinct CDR3 sequences, more than 65% appearing once. Unsorted bulk tissue, about 17-33 mg of it, served as the source for co-extraction of RNA and DNA. The sequenced material came from liver tumor tissue from sampling region 5. Subset noted: tumor region T5, tumor centre. The receptors derive from a woman aged 55-69 years with primary liver carcinoma and hepatitis B virus infection.

This clonotype was observed at least ten times. The chain combines TRBV5-1 with TRBJ1-6; 8 positions agree with TRBD1. Germline trimming cut 7 bases from V and 9 bases from J; bases unmatched to any gene: 6. The CDR3 sequence is 13 residues long. From germline, CDR1 is SGHRS and CDR2 YFSETQ. CDR3 sequence reads: CASAQGARSPLHF. Here the CDR3 DNA reads TGCGCCAGCGCCCAGGGGGCACGTTCACCCCTCCACTTT.

In its sample, this clonotype was seen once. The gene calls are TRBV6-5 and TRBJ2-7, with TRBD2 matching over 9 bases. Germline V gene lookup returns CDR1 MNHEY and CDR2 SVGAGI. CDR3 size: 13 residues. V shed 6 bases and J 9 bases; nucleotides not matched to a gene: 9. CDR3 in amino acids: CASSVAGENGQYF. The CDR3, as DNA: TGTGCCAGCAGCGTAGCGGGAGAGAATGGGCAGTACTTC.

The chain recombines TRBV5-3 with TRBJ2-1, with D perhaps assigned TRBD1 or TRBD2 (5 bases each). TRBV5-3 carries the ORF label, with uncertain function. CDR3 length equals 18 residues. For the CDR3, the DNA is TGTGTTAGAAGCTGCCCACCAGAAGGGACCGACAGACAGAATGAGCAGTTCTTC. Its translation is CVRSCPPEGTDRQNEQFF.

This clonotype was counted ten times or more. This CDR3 is CASSPPAGANTGELFF. The CDR3 DNA reads as TGTGCCAGCTCACCACCGGCAGGGGCGAACACCGGGGAGCTGTTTTTT. The chain is built from TRBV18 and TRBJ2-2; maybe TRBD1 (6 bases). The germline V and J ends were trimmed by 0 bases and 0 bases, with 8 bases remaining between them. The CDR3 has 16 amino acids. Germline values: CDR1 KGHSH, CDR2 LQKENI.

In the case of this clonotype: One end of the junction varies from germline; a read error may be responsible. This chain links TRBV11-2 with TRBJ1-3; TRBD1 is a possible D gene (5 bases). Germline CDR1 and CDR2: SGHAT and FQNNGV. This CDR3 spans 18 amino acids. The chain's CDR3 is CASSSRFPTDSFGNTIYF. CDR3 bases: TGTGCCAGCAGCTCGCGCTTCCCGACAGATAGCTTTGGAAACACAATATATTTT. The full variable domain, in which reference TRBV11-2 and TRBJ1-3 provide the parts outside the CDR3, is EAGVAQSPRYKIIEKRQSVAFWCNPISGHATLYWYQQILGQGPKLLIQFQNNGVVDDSQLPKDRFSAERLKGVDSTLKIQPAKLEDSAVYLCASSSRFPTDSFGNTIYFGEGSWLTVV.

This clonotype was found many times. The rearrangement joins TRBV5-6 to TRBJ2-2; no definite D call. CDR1 and CDR2 from the germline V gene are SGHDT and YYEEEE. The CDR3 runs 15 residues. Trimming left V 1 base short and J 4 bases short, with 11 bases between. The CDR3 sequence is CASSLFNSATGELFF. In DNA, the CDR3 is TGTGCCAGCAGCTTGTTTAACAGCGCCACCGGGGAGCTGTTTTTT.

This clonotype was found a few times. A much bigger clone sits one base away, suggesting this may be a read error. This rearrangement joins TRBV29-1 to TRBJ1-1; tentative D call: TRBD1 (6 bases). The V gene's germline CDR1 is SQVTM and CDR2 ANQGSEA. This CDR3 is 13 amino acids long. The CDR3 DNA reads TGCTGCGTTGAAGGACAGATGGGCACTGAAGCTTTCTTT. This translates into CCVEGQMGTEAFF.

There are a few counts of this clonotype. This may arise from a read error, as a much more abundant clone is one base away. This chain uses TRBV6-5 with TRBJ1-1; the D gene is possibly TRBD1 (5 bases). V lost 7 bases to trimming and J lost 0 bases, with 18 bases between them. Germline V gene data show CDR1 as MNHEY and CDR2 as SVGAGI. CDR3 length equals 16 residues. In DNA, the CDR3 is TGTGCCAGCAAAAGGGAGGGGCGAGCGCTGAACACTGAAGCTTTCTTT. It is translated as CASKREGRALNTEAFF.

This clonotype was found many times. The chain has TRBV12-3 or TRBV12-4 and TRBJ1-6; a weak D match, TRBD1 (5 bases). This CDR3 region has 14 residues. V was cut by 7 bases and J by 6 bases, with 13 bases left in between. CDR3: CASTPGDPNSPLHF. The CDR3 DNA is TGTGCCAGCACTCCCGGGGACCCTAATTCACCCCTCCACTTT.

This clonotype was detected only once. V usage is TRBV11-2 and J usage is TRBJ2-1; perhaps TRBD2 as D (6 bases). The germline CDR1 and CDR2 sequences are SGHAT and FQNNGV. The CDR3 sequence is 11 residues long. V gave up 5 bases and J gave up 14 bases, with 13 bases separating them. This chain's CDR3 is CASSKGLQEFF. CDR3 DNA: TGTGCCAGCAGCAAGGGACTTCAGGAGTTCTTC.

Notes on this clonotype: Relative to the germline gene, one junction end is altered; a read error may explain this. The V call is TRBV7-9, the J call TRBJ2-1; 10 positions match TRBD2. CDR1 and CDR2 from the germline V gene are SEHNR and FQNEAQ (reference sequence). The CDR3 has 14 amino acids. CDR3 amino acids: CAGNEAGGNNEQFF. For the CDR3, the DNA is TGTGCCGGCAACGAAGCGGGAGGGAACAATGAGCAGTTTTTT.